Below, 30 T cell receptor beta chains from the same sample are listed, as sequenced in a study of cytotoxic CD8 clonotypes in ibrutinib-treated CLL. Assay: immunoSEQ multiplex PCR; the TCRdb copy retains only in-frame clones and omits some. The data hold roughly 63,000 clones, with roughly 57% observed a single time. The sample here was PBMCs, taken after 12 months of ibrutinib treatment. The receptors were gathered from a human donor with chronic lymphocytic leukemia.

This clone has more than one count but fewer than ten. J is TRBJ2-1 and V is TRBV7-9; D perhaps matches TRBD1 (5 bases). Between the trimmed V and J ends, which lost 7 bases and 5 bases, there was a span of 24 bases. The CDR3 runs to 17 residues. Germline V gene lookup returns CDR1 SEHNR and CDR2 FQNEAQ (reference sequence). Here the CDR3 reads CASTPSLWGERDNEQFF. CDR3 coding DNA: TGTGCCAGCACCCCCTCACTTTGGGGCGAAAGGGACAATGAGCAGTTCTTC.

The V call is TRBV7-8, the J call TRBJ1-6; TRBD1 aligns across 7 bases. The germline V gene has CDR1 SGHVS and CDR2 FQNEAQ. The CDR3 runs 16 residues. The trim removed 4 bases at V and 4 bases at J, leaving 7 bases unmatched. The CDR3: CASSSTGSSYNSPLHF. DNA for the CDR3: TGTGCCAGCAGCTCGACAGGGAGCAGTTATAATTCACCCCTCCACTTT. Complete variable domain (other parts from reference TRBV7-8 and TRBJ1-6): GAGVSQSPRYKVAKRGQDVALRCDPISGHVSLFWYQQALGQGPEFLTYFQNEAQLDKSGLPSDRFFAERPEGSVSTLKIQRTQQEDSAVYLCASSSTGSSYNSPLHFGNGTRLTVT.

This clone came up once. The rearrangement joins TRBV11-2 to TRBJ1-3; D not resolved. The V end lost 4 bases, the J end lost 2 bases, and 6 bases lay between the germline ends. This CDR3 has 13 residues. Germline V gene sequence: CDR1 SGHAT, CDR2 FQNNGV. CDR3 coding DNA: TGTGCCAGCAGCTCGATTCCTGGAAACACCATATATTTT. This codes for CASSSIPGNTIYF.

The V and J genes are TRBV2 and TRBJ1-1; D is unclear. V dropped 7 bases and J dropped 2 bases, with 11 bases sitting between them. Germline assignment: CDR1 SNHLY and CDR2 FYNNEI. The CDR3 loop spans 13 amino acids. CDR3 protein: CASIETANTEAFF. CDR3 DNA sequence: TGTGCCAGCATTGAGACGGCCAACACTGAAGCTTTCTTT.

In this sample, this clone turned up a few times. The CDR3 here is CASSSPEWTGYNEKLFF. For the CDR3, the DNA is TGTGCCAGCAGTTCCCCCGAGTGGACAGGATATAATGAAAAACTGTTTTTT. This sequence joins TRBV28 and TRBJ1-4; 7 bases are shared with TRBD1. Germline CDR1 MDHEN, CDR2 SYDVKM. This CDR3 has 17 amino acids. J lost 4 bases, V lost 4 bases, and 12 bases had no gene match.

This clone was found a few times. The chain combines TRBV6-5 with TRBJ1-5; tentative D call: TRBD1 (5 bases). This CDR3 contains 14 residues. V lost 6 bases and J 7 bases, leaving 16 bases between the germline ends. Germline V gene sequence: CDR1 MNHEY, CDR2 SVGAGI. Here the CDR3 reads CASRASGRGQPQHF. The CDR3 nucleotides are TGTGCCAGCAGGGCTTCGGGTAGGGGCCAGCCCCAGCATTTT.

The chain employs TRBV28 and TRBJ2-2, with D possibly being TRBD2 (6 bases). The CDR3 spans 14 residues. Germline CDR1 and CDR2: MDHEN and SYDVKM. With 7 bases removed from V and 0 bases from J, the gap between germline ends came to 9 bases. In DNA form, the CDR3 reads TGTGCCAGCACGGGACTTGCGAACACCGGGGAGCTGTTTTTT. Its translation: CASTGLANTGELFF.

This clone showed up just a few times. The V call is TRBV5-8, the J call TRBJ1-2; TRBD1 is a possible D gene (6 bases). CDR3 length: 16 residues. V was pared by 4 bases and J by 1 base, with 17 bases between. Germline V gene sequence: CDR1 SGHTS, CDR2 YDEGEE. The CDR3: CASSKNPGHLNYGYTF. The DNA for the CDR3 is TGTGCCAGCAGCAAAAACCCGGGACATCTTAACTATGGCTACACCTTC.

The chain has TRBV15 and TRBJ2-5, with TRBD2 identical over 9 bases. CDR1 is LNHNV, CDR2 YYDKDF, per germline (reference sequence). J lost 1 base, V lost 3 bases, and 3 bases had no gene match. The CDR3 is made up of 15 amino acids. CDR3: CATSRLAGPQETQYF. The CDR3 DNA reads as TGTGCCACCAGCAGGCTAGCGGGGCCCCAAGAGACCCAGTACTTC. Drawing the rest from reference TRBV15 and TRBJ2-5, the complete variable domain is DAMVIQNPRYQVTQFGKPVTLSCSQTLNHNVMYWYQQKSSQAPKLLFHYYDKDFNNEADTPDNFQSRRPNTSFCFLDIRSPGLGDTAMYLCATSRLAGPQETQYFGPGTRLLVL.

V is TRBV6-6 and J is TRBJ2-5; D remains ambiguous. Germline-derived CDR1 and CDR2 are MNHNY and SVGAGI (reference sequence). The CDR3 has 15 residues. Trimming stripped 0 bases from V and 5 bases from J, with 13 bases between. CDR3 nucleotides: TGTGCCAGCAGTTACTCGATAGCCGCCTCGGAGACCCAGTACTTC. This encodes CASSYSIAASETQYF.

The genes are TRBV2 and TRBJ2-1, with TRBD2 matching over 8 bases. This CDR3 contains 15 residues. V was clipped by 3 bases and J by 1 base; unmatched bases: 2. Germline V gives CDR1 SNHLY, CDR2 FYNNEI. The CDR3 DNA reads TGTGCCAGCAGTGAGACGGGGGGGTCCTACAATGAGCAGTTCTTC. Translated, it gives CASSETGGSYNEQFF.

The chain has TRBV6-5 and TRBJ1-1; a possible D gene is TRBD1 (5 bases). V lost 8 bases and J 0 bases, leaving 13 bases between the germline ends. The CDR3 spans 14 residues. The germline CDR1 and CDR2 sequences are MNHEY and SVGAGI. CDR3 sequence: CASSDRPLNTEAFF. CDR3 in DNA: TGTGCCAGCTCCGACAGACCGTTGAACACTGAAGCTTTCTTT.

This clone was counted between two and nine times. This rearrangement joins TRBV6-4 to TRBJ1-4; TRBD1 is a possible D gene (6 bases). The CDR3 has 13 residues. CDR1 MRHNA and CDR2 SNTAGT come from the germline V gene. Trimming took off 11 bases at V and 0 bases at J, with 10 bases between the two ends. CDR3 in amino acids: CAAPGATNEKLFF. CDR3 DNA sequence: TGTGCCGCACCAGGGGCAACTAATGAAAAACTGTTTTTT.

This clone was recorded at least ten times. V and J are TRBV28 and TRBJ1-1; a possible D gene is TRBD1 (6 bases). This CDR3 is built from 14 residues. Germline V lookup: CDR1 MDHEN, CDR2 SYDVKM. V was cut by 8 bases and J by 0 bases, with 13 bases left in between. The CDR3, as DNA: TGTGCCAGCGTATCGGGGGCAGTGAACACTGAAGCTTTCTTT. It specifies CASVSGAVNTEAFF. The whole variable domain, filled in from reference TRBV28 and TRBJ1-1, reads DVKVTQSSRYLVKRTGEKVFLECVQDMDHENMFWYRQDPGLGLRLIYFSYDVKMKEKGDIPEGYSVSREKKERFSLILESASTNQTSMYLCASVSGAVNTEAFFGQGTRLTVV.

The gene calls are TRBV29-1 and TRBJ1-1, with a possible D match to TRBD1 (5 bases). V dropped 4 bases and J dropped 3 bases, with 9 bases sitting between them. Germline V gene sequence: CDR1 SQVTM, CDR2 ANQGSEA. CDR3 length: 12 amino acids. Written as DNA, the CDR3 is TGCAGCGTTGTCGGGGGGGACACTGAAGCTTTCTTT. This codes for CSVVGGDTEAFF.

This clone was picked up one time. The rearrangement uses TRBV28 and TRBJ1-6; D gene unclear. The CDR3 runs 15 residues. Germline V gene data show CDR1 as MDHEN and CDR2 as SYDVKM. Trimming took off 8 bases at V and 0 bases at J, with 11 bases between the two ends. CDR3 protein: CASLDGSSYNSPLHF. CDR3 DNA: TGTGCCAGCCTGGACGGAAGCTCCTATAATTCACCCCTCCACTTT.

The rearrangement uses TRBV10-3 and TRBJ1-2, with no clear D. Germline V gene lookup returns CDR1 ENHRY and CDR2 SYGVKD. The CDR3 runs 13 residues. V lost 6 bases and J lost 4, with 12 bases in between. The CDR3 region is CAISTENSYGYTF. CDR3 coding DNA: TGTGCCATCAGCACAGAGAACTCCTATGGCTACACCTTC.

The V call is TRBV7-6, the J call TRBJ2-5, with 7 positions matching TRBD2. V trimming: 0 bases; J trimming: 0 bases; junction bases outside the gene matches: 1. Germline CDR1 is SGHVS and CDR2 is FNYEAQ. This CDR3 contains 15 residues. The CDR3 region is CASSLARGYQETQYF. In nucleotides, the CDR3 is TGTGCCAGCAGCTTAGCGCGGGGGTACCAAGAGACCCAGTACTTC. The entire variable domain, with the rest obtained from reference TRBV7-6 and TRBJ2-5, is as follows: GAGVSQSPRYKVTKRGQDVALRCDPISGHVSLYWYRQALGQGPEFLTYFNYEAQQDKSGLPNDRFSAERPEGSISTLTIQRTEQRDSAMYRCASSLARGYQETQYFGPGTRLLVL.

The V gene is TRBV2, the J gene TRBJ2-4; D not certain. Germline values: CDR1 SNHLY, CDR2 FYNNEI. There are 15 residues in the CDR3. The V gene lost 6 bases and the J gene lost 0 bases, with 12 bases spanning the gap. The CDR3 nucleotides are TGTGCCAGCAGCAAAGAAGCACTAGCCAAAAACATTCAGTACTTC. Its protein is CASSKEALAKNIQYF.

In this sample, this clone turned up a few times. The chain combines TRBV27 with TRBJ2-7; no clear D gene. Germline V gene sequence: CDR1 MNHEY, CDR2 SMNVEV (reference sequence). The V and J ends lost 6 bases and 2 bases respectively, with 14 bases between them. This CDR3 comprises 14 residues. The CDR3 DNA is TGTGCCAGCAGGGGCAGTCCCCCTACCTACGAGCAGTACGTC. This sequence encodes CASRGSPPTYEQYV.

This sequence joins TRBV9 and TRBJ1-6, with D uncertain. The CDR3 length is 13 residues. CDR1 and CDR2 (germline): SGDLS, YYNGEE. Trimming took off 0 bases at V and 12 bases at J, with 10 bases between the two ends. CDR3 region: CASSVATLGPLHF. The CDR3 DNA sequence: TGTGCCAGCAGCGTAGCTACATTGGGACCCCTCCACTTT.

This clone occurred a few times. The rearrangement joins TRBV4-1 to TRBJ1-1; D is undetermined. This CDR3 contains 13 residues. Germline V gives CDR1 MGHRA, CDR2 YSYEKL. The V end was cut by 6 bases, the J end by 4 bases, with 12 bases between. For the CDR3, the DNA is TGCGCCAGCAGAACTGACTGGGGCACTGAAGCTTTCTTT. Its translation: CASRTDWGTEAFF.

The CDR3 bases are TGTGCCAGCAGCCAAGGGCGGGGGGGCCCAGATACGCAGTATTTT. It encodes CASSQGRGGPDTQYF. The chain recombines TRBV4-2 with TRBJ2-3; TRBD2 aligns across 9 bases. Germline V gene sequence: CDR1 LGHNA, CDR2 YNFKEQ. The CDR3 loop spans 15 amino acids. The ends lost 1 base at V and 4 bases at J; junction bases unmatched: 3.

The genes are TRBV15 and TRBJ2-7; the D gene is possibly TRBD1 (6 bases). Deletions cut 0 bases from V and 2 bases from J, with 8 bases between. Germline CDR1 is LNHNV and CDR2 is YYDKDF (reference sequence). The CDR3 has 14 amino acids. The DNA of the CDR3 is TGTGCCACCAGCAGAGATCAGGGGCCCTACGAGCAGTACTTC. It is translated as CATSRDQGPYEQYF.

This clone was recorded many times. V and J are TRBV5-1 and TRBJ2-7, with TRBD2 identical over 8 bases. V shed 4 bases, J shed 0 bases, and the junction held 3 bases outside the gene matches. The CDR3 contains 14 residues. Per germline, CDR1 SGHRS and CDR2 YFSETQ. CDR3 sequence reads: CASSHSGNSYEQYF. The CDR3 DNA reads as TGCGCCAGCAGCCATAGCGGGAACTCCTACGAGCAGTACTTC.

The rearrangement links TRBV28 to TRBJ2-1; maybe TRBD2 (6 bases). There are 14 residues in the CDR3. The V and J ends lost 6 bases and 5 bases respectively, with 14 bases between them. The germline V gene has CDR1 MDHEN and CDR2 SYDVKM. CDR3 coding DNA: TGTGCCAGCAGCCTAGGACTAACCAACAATGAGCAGTTCTTC. Amino acid sequence: CASSLGLTNNEQFF.

This chain connects TRBV27 to TRBJ2-3; TRBD2 matches 7 bases. V was clipped by 0 bases and J by 4 bases; unmatched bases: 1. Germline-derived CDR1 and CDR2 are MNHEY and SMNVEV (reference sequence). The CDR3 sequence is 14 residues long. CDR3 sequence (DNA): TGTGCCAGCAGTTTATCGGGAGGGGCAGATACGCAGTATTTT. Translated: CASSLSGGADTQYF.

This rearrangement joins TRBV7-9 to TRBJ2-2; TRBD2 aligns across 8 bases. The germline CDR1 and CDR2 sequences are SEHNR and FQNEAQ (reference sequence). There are 17 residues in the CDR3. V lost 2 bases, J lost 3 bases, and 8 bases stayed unmatched. CDR3 sequence: CASSLLPGLVDTGELFF. The CDR3 DNA reads TGTGCCAGCAGCTTATTACCGGGACTAGTTGACACCGGGGAGCTGTTTTTT.

V gene TRBV9 combines with J gene TRBJ2-2; 8 bases are a match to TRBD2. The germline gives CDR1 SGDLS, CDR2 YYNGEE. The length of the CDR3 is 16 residues. The V segment lost 1 base and the J segment 1 base; nucleotides outside the gene matches: 3. The CDR3 reads CASSVTLAENTGELFF. The DNA of the CDR3 is TGTGCCAGCAGCGTAACACTAGCGGAGAACACCGGGGAGCTGTTTTTT.

CDR3: CASSISQGRTDEQYF. DNA of the CDR3: TGTGCCAGTAGTATATCACAGGGGCGCACTGACGAGCAGTACTTC. The chain is built from TRBV19 and TRBJ2-7, with TRBD1 matching 7 bases. Germline trimming cut 2 bases from V and 5 bases from J; bases unmatched to any gene: 9. Germline CDR1 LNHDA, CDR2 SQIVND (reference sequence). This CDR3 is 15 amino acids long.